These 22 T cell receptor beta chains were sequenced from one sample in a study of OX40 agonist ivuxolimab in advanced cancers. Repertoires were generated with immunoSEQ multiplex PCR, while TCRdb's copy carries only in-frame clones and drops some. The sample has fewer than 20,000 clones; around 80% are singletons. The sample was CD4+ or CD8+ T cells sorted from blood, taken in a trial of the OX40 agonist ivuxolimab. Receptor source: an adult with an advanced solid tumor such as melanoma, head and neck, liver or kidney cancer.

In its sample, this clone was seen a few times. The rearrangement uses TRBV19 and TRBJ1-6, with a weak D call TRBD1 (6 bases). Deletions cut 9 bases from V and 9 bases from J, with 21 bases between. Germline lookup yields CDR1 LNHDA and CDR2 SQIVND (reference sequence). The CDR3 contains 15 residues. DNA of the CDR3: TGTGCCAGCCGATACACAGCACTGGGGGCTTCACCCCTCCACTTT. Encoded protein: CASRYTALGASPLHF.

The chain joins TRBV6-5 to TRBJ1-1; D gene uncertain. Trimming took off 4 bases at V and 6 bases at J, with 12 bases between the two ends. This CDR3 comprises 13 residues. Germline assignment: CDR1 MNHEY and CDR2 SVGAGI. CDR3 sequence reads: CASSLGTGAEAFF. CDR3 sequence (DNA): TGTGCCAGCAGTTTGGGCACCGGGGCTGAAGCTTTCTTT.

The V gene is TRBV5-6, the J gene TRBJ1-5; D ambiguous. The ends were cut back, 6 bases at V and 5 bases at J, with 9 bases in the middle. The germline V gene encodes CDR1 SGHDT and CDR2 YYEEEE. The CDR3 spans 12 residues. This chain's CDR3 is CASTSGYQPQHF. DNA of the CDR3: TGTGCCAGCACCTCCGGTTATCAGCCCCAGCATTTT.

CDR3 residues: CASSLSNLGVVYF. In DNA form, the CDR3 reads TGTGCCAGCAGTTTATCGAATCTGGGGGTGGTGTACTTC. The J gene is TRBJ2-7, the V gene TRBV27; the D call may be TRBD1 or TRBD2 (5 bases each). V shed 0 bases and J shed 12 bases, with 15 bases lying between them. There are 13 residues in the CDR3. CDR1 is MNHEY, CDR2 SMNVEV, per germline (reference sequence).

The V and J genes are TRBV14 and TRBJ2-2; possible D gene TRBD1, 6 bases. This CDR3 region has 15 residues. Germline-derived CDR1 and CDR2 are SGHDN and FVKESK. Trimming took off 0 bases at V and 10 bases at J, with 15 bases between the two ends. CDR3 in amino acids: CASSQEDRRTAELFF. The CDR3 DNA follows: TGTGCCAGCAGCCAAGAGGACAGACGCACTGCGGAGCTGTTTTTT.

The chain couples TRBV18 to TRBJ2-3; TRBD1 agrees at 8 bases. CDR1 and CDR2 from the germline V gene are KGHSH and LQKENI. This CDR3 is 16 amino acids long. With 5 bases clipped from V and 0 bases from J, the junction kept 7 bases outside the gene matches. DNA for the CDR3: TGTGCCAGCTCATCGGACAGGGTAACGAGCACAGATACGCAGTATTTT. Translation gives CASSSDRVTSTDTQYF.

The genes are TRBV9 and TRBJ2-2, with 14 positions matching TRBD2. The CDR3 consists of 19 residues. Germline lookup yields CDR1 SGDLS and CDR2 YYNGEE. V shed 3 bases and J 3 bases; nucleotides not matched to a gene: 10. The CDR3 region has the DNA TGTGCCAGCAGCGCACGGGGCGGGACTAGCGGGAGAGACACCGGGGAGCTGTTTTTT. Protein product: CASSARGGTSGRDTGELFF. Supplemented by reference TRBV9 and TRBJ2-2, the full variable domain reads DSGVTQTPKHLITATGQRVTLRCSPRSGDLSVYWYQQSLDQGLQFLIQYYNGEERAKGNILERFSAQQFPDLHSELNLSSLELGDSALYFCASSARGGTSGRDTGELFFGEGSRLTVL.

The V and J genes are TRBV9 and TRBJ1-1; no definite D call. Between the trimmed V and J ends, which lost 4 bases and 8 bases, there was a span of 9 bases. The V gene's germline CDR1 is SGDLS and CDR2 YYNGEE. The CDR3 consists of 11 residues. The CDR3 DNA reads TGTGCCAGCAGCTCCGGCGTGGAAGCTTTCTTT. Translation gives CASSSGVEAFF.

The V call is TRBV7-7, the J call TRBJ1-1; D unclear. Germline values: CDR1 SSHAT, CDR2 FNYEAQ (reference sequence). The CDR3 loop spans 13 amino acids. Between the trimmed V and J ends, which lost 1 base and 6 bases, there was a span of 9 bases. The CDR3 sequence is CASSLGVGSEAFF. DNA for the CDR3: TGTGCCAGCAGCTTAGGGGTAGGGTCTGAAGCTTTCTTT.

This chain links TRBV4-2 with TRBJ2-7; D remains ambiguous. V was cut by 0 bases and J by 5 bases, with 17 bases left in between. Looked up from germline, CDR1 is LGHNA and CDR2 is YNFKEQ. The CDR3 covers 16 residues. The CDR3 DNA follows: TGTGCCAGCAGCCAAGAGGCCGGAGCCGCTTGGAACGAGCAGTACTTC. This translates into CASSQEAGAAWNEQYF.

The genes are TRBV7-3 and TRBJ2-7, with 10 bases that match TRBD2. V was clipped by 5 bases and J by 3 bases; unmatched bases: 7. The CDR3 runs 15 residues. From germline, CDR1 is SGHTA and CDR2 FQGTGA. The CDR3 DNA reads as TGTGCCAGCAGCCAAGGGGTAGCGGGAGGCTACGAGCAGTACTTC. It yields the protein CASSQGVAGGYEQYF.

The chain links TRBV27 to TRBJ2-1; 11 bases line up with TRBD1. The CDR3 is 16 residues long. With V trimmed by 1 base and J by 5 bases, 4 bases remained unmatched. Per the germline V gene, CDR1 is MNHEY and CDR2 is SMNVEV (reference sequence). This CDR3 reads CASSLYGTGGDNEQFF. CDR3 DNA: TGTGCCAGCAGTTTATACGGGACAGGGGGTGACAATGAGCAGTTCTTC.

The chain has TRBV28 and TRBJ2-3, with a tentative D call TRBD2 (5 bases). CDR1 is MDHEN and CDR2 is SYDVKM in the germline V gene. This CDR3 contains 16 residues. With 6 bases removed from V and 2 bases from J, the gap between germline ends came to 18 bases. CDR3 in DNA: TGTGCCAGCAGCCGCGGGCAGTCCTTCTTCACAGATACGCAGTATTTT. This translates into CASSRGQSFFTDTQYF.

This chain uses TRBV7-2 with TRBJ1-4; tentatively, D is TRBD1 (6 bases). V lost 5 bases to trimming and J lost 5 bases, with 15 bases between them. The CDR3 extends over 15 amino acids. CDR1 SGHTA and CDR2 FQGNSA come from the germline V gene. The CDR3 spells CASSLLAGVNEKLFF. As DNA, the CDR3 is TGTGCCAGCAGCCTCCTTGCAGGGGTGAATGAAAAACTGTTTTTT.

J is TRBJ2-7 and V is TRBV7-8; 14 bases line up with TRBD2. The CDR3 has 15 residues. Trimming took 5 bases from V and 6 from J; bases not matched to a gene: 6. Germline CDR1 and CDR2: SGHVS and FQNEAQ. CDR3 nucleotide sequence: TGTGCCAGCAGCCCCGGGACTAGCGGGAGCGGCGAGCAGTACTTC. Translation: CASSPGTSGSGEQYF.

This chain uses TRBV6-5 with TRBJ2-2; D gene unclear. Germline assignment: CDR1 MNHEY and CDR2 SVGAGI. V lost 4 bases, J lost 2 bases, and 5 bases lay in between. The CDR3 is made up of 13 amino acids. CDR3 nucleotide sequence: TGTGCCAGCAGTTGGGATAACACCGGGGAGCTGTTTTTT. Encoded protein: CASSWDNTGELFF.

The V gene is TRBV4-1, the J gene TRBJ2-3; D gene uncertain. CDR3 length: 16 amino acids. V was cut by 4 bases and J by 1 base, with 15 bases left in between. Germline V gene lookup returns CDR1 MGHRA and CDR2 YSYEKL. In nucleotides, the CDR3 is TGCGCCAGCAGCCCATCGAGGTTTGAGGGCACAGATACGCAGTATTTT. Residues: CASSPSRFEGTDTQYF.

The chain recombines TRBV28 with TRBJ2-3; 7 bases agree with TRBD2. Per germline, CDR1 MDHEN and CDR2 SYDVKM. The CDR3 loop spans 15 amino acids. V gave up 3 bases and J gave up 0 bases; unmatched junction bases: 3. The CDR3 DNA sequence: TGTGCCAGCAGTTTCCTAGCGGTTAGCACAGATACGCAGTATTTT. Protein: CASSFLAVSTDTQYF.

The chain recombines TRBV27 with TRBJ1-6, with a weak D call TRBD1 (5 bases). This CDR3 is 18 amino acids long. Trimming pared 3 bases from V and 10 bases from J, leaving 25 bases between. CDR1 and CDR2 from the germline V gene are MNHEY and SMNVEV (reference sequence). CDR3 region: CASSFYARASEGRSPLHF. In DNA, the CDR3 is TGTGCCAGCAGTTTTTACGCCCGGGCCTCAGAGGGGCGATCACCCCTCCACTTT.

CDR3 in amino acids: CASSPYRGDQPQHF. The CDR3 nucleotides read TGTGCCAGCAGTCCCTACAGGGGAGACCAGCCCCAGCATTTT. This chain connects TRBV6-5 to TRBJ1-5, with 7 nucleotides matching TRBD1. CDR1 MNHEY and CDR2 SVGAGI come from the germline V gene. This CDR3 has 14 amino acids. V was clipped by 5 bases and J by 7 bases; unmatched bases: 8.

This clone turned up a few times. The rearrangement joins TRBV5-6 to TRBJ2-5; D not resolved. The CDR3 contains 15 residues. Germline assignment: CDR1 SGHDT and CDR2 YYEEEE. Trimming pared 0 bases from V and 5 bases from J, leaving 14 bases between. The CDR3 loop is CASSLEGWMGETQYF. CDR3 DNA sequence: TGTGCCAGCAGCTTGGAAGGTTGGATGGGGGAGACCCAGTACTTC.

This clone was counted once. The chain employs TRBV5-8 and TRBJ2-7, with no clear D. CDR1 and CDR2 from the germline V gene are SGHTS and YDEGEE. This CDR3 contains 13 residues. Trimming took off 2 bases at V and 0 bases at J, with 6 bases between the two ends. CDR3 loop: CASSLFSSYEQYF. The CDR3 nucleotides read TGTGCCAGCAGCTTATTCAGCTCCTACGAGCAGTACTTC.